One sample yielded the 8 T cell receptor beta chains listed below, sequenced in a study of blood T cell repertoires in COVID-19. Sequencing used immunoSEQ multiplex PCR; TCRdb keeps in-frame clones, though not all of them. The table includes around 100,000 clones, roughly 90% detected once. Sequencing was done on a sample of peripheral blood. The source of these receptors is a woman aged 45-65 years with COVID-19, enrolled during active disease.

This sequence joins TRBV4-1 and TRBJ2-7; TRBD1 matches at 11 bases. V gave up 0 bases and J gave up 2 bases; unmatched junction bases: 3. CDR1 and CDR2 (germline): MGHRA, YSYEKL. CDR3 length: 16 amino acids. The DNA of the CDR3 is TGCGCCAGCAGCCAAGACTGGACAGGGGGCGCCTACGAGCAGTACTTC. This sequence encodes CASSQDWTGGAYEQYF.

The chain combines TRBV21-1 with TRBJ2-2; the table calls TRBD2, which could not be checked here. TRBV21-1 is shown as a pseudogene. This CDR3 contains 12 residues. The CDR3 loop is CASSKEDGELFF. In DNA, the CDR3 is TGTGCCAGCAGCAAGGAGGACGGGGAGCTGTTTTTT.

The chain couples TRBV5-6 to TRBJ2-4; D is possibly TRBD1 (5 bases). Trimming pared 4 bases from V and 5 bases from J, leaving 13 bases between. Germline CDR1 SGHDT, CDR2 YYEEEE. The CDR3 is made up of 14 amino acids. As DNA, the CDR3 is TGTGCCAGCAGCCTAGAATGGACACAAAACATTCAGTACTTC. Amino acid sequence: CASSLEWTQNIQYF.

This sequence joins TRBV6-1 and TRBJ2-7; 7 nucleotides agree with TRBD1. The CDR3 covers 16 residues. Trimming cost V 4 bases and J 5 bases; bases outside gene matches: 14. Germline V gene sequence: CDR1 MNHNS, CDR2 SASEGT. The CDR3 loop reads CASSGRRTGGAHEQYF. The CDR3 nucleotides are TGTGCCAGCAGTGGGCGTCGGACAGGTGGGGCCCACGAGCAGTACTTC.

The chain combines TRBV30 with TRBJ2-5, with D possibly being TRBD1 (5 bases). Trimming left V 6 bases short and J 1 base short, with 15 bases between. CDR1 is GTSNPN, CDR2 SVGIG, per germline (reference sequence). The CDR3 is 14 amino acids. The CDR3 sequence is CACPLGVLQETQYF. The DNA of the CDR3 is TGTGCCTGCCCGTTAGGGGTTCTCCAAGAGACCCAGTACTTC.

The chain couples TRBV30 to TRBJ2-1; TRBD2 is a possible D gene (5 bases). The germline gives CDR1 GTSNPN, CDR2 SVGIG (reference sequence). Trimming shortened V by 2 bases and J by 4 bases, and 6 bases separated the two germline ends. There are 12 residues in the CDR3. The CDR3 bases are TGTGCCTGGAGTCCGGGGTACAATGAGCAGTTCTTC. It codes for CAWSPGYNEQFF.

The chain employs TRBV18 and TRBJ1-5; tentatively, D is TRBD1 (6 bases). This CDR3 region has 15 residues. V gave up 5 bases and J gave up 6 bases, with 17 bases separating them. Germline CDR1 KGHSH, CDR2 LQKENI. Written as DNA, the CDR3 is TGTGCCAGCTCAGCGGACAGCCTAAGCGGTCAGCCCCAGCATTTT. Translated, it gives CASSADSLSGQPQHF.

The V call is TRBV11-3, the J call TRBJ2-3; 9 positions agree with TRBD1. The V gene end was trimmed by 5 bases and the J gene end by 2 bases; junction bases not matched to a gene: 5. Germline V gene data show CDR1 as SGHNT and CDR2 as YENEEA. The CDR3 covers 15 residues. In nucleotides, the CDR3 is TGTGCCAGCAGCACTTGGACAGGGGCCACAGATACGCAGTATTTT. Encoded protein: CASSTWTGATDTQYF.